Listed here are 19 T cell receptor beta chains from one sample, sequenced in a study of T cells in tumors after PD-1 blockade. Assay used: immunoSEQ multiplex PCR; TCRdb lists only in-frame clones, some missing. The sample has around 51,000 clones, about 85% seen once. The source was PBMCs, collected before anti-PD-1 treatment. These receptors were obtained from a human donor with basal cell carcinoma.

The CDR3 loop is CASSLYRDQGGYTF. For the CDR3, the DNA is TGTGCCAGCAGCTTGTACAGGGACCAGGGAGGCTACACCTTC. The V call is TRBV27, the J call TRBJ1-2, with D possibly being TRBD1 (6 bases). The CDR3 has 14 residues. V lost 6 bases to trimming and J lost 8 bases, with 19 bases between them. Germline CDR1 MNHEY, CDR2 SMNVEV (reference sequence).

This clone was seen just once. This chain joins TRBV6-5 and TRBJ1-2; D remains unclear. The ends were cut back, 2 bases at V and 1 base at J, with 11 bases in the middle. This CDR3 is built from 15 residues. Germline CDR1 and CDR2: MNHEY and SVGAGI. The CDR3 DNA sequence: TGTGCCAGCAGTTACACAACGGGGATTAACTATGGCTACACCTTC. Translating it yields CASSYTTGINYGYTF.

The J gene is TRBJ2-1, the V gene TRBV4-2, with 10 bases fitting TRBD1. The CDR3 spans 18 residues. Germline CDR1 LGHNA, CDR2 YNFKEQ. V lost 1 base, J lost 0 bases, and 6 bases stayed unmatched. As DNA, the CDR3 is TGTGCCAGCAGCCAAGCCGGGACAGGGGAAAGCTCCTACAATGAGCAGTTCTTC. Its protein is CASSQAGTGESSYNEQFF.

CDR3 region: CASSPRDRGKGEQYF. CDR3 nucleotide sequence: TGTGCCAGCAGTCCCCGGGACAGGGGAAAAGGCGAGCAGTACTTC. This chain connects TRBV6-2 or TRBV6-3 to TRBJ2-7, with 10 nucleotides matching TRBD1. This CDR3 has 15 residues. Germline-derived CDR1 and CDR2 are MNHEY and SVGEGT. Trimming removed 5 bases from V and 6 bases from J; junction bases left unmatched: 10.

The V gene is TRBV5-5, the J gene TRBJ2-7, with 12 bases aligning to TRBD2. Losses at the gene ends were 0 bases for V and 4 bases for J; bases not matched to a gene: 8. The V gene's germline CDR1 is SGHKS and CDR2 YYEKEE (reference sequence). The CDR3 loop spans 17 amino acids. The CDR3 is CASSLAPLAGGAYEQYF. For the CDR3, the DNA is TGTGCCAGCAGCTTGGCCCCACTAGCGGGGGGAGCGTACGAGCAGTACTTC.

The chain links TRBV9 to TRBJ1-1; D uncertain. V was shortened by 0 bases and J by 1 base, with 4 bases between the two germline ends. The CDR3 covers 13 residues. The V gene's germline CDR1 is SGDLS and CDR2 YYNGEE. The CDR3 DNA sequence: TGTGCCAGCAGCGTAGACAGGAACACTGAAGCTTTCTTT. Its protein is CASSVDRNTEAFF.

The genes are TRBV4-2 and TRBJ2-5, with D tentatively TRBD2 (7 bases). Germline values: CDR1 LGHNA, CDR2 YNFKEQ. The V gene lost 1 base and the J gene lost 0 bases, with 12 bases spanning the gap. This CDR3 region has 16 residues. CDR3 in DNA: TGTGCCAGCAGCCAAGGAGGGGGGGCCCACCAAGAGACCCAGTACTTC. Protein product: CASSQGGGAHQETQYF.

The chain carries TRBV5-6 and TRBJ2-3, with 15 positions matching TRBD2. V shed 3 bases and J 5 bases; nucleotides not matched to a gene: 10. The CDR3 consists of 18 residues. Germline CDR1 SGHDT, CDR2 YYEEEE. The CDR3 sequence is CASSSRTSGGAELDTQYF. For the CDR3, the DNA is TGTGCCAGCAGCTCTCGGACTAGCGGGGGGGCGGAGTTAGATACGCAGTATTTT.

This clone has a handful of counts. This sequence joins TRBV27 and TRBJ1-5; D ambiguous. Trimming took 5 bases from V and 6 from J, leaving 8 bases between them. The CDR3 covers 12 residues. Germline CDR1 reads MNHEY; CDR2 reads SMNVEV (reference sequence). CDR3 sequence: CASSHLSQPQHF. The CDR3 DNA is TGTGCCAGCAGTCATTTAAGTCAGCCCCAGCATTTT.

The chain recombines TRBV28 with TRBJ2-7; D perhaps matches TRBD1 (6 bases). Germline V gene lookup returns CDR1 MDHEN and CDR2 SYDVKM. V lost 6 bases, J lost 6 bases, and 12 bases lay in between. The CDR3 spans 12 residues. The CDR3 DNA reads TGTGCCAGCAGAACAGGGTCAGGCGAGCAGTACTTC. It translates to CASRTGSGEQYF.

The rearrangement joins TRBV3-1 (or the pseudogene TRBV3-2) to TRBJ1-3; D is undetermined. Germline lookup yields CDR1 LGHDT and CDR2 YNNKEL (reference sequence). V lost 4 bases and J lost 3, with 7 bases in between. This CDR3 has 13 residues. The CDR3 loop is CASSPGHGNTIYF. The CDR3 nucleotides are TGTGCCAGCAGCCCCGGGCATGGAAACACCATATATTTT.

The V call is TRBV3-1 (or the pseudogene TRBV3-2), the J call TRBJ2-1, with 9 nucleotides matching TRBD2. This CDR3 spans 13 amino acids. Germline V lookup: CDR1 LGHDT, CDR2 YNNKEL (reference sequence). Losses at the gene ends were 3 bases for V and 7 bases for J; bases not matched to a gene: 1. CDR3 bases: TGTGCCAGCAGCCATCTAGCGGGGAATGAGCAGTTCTTC. It codes for CASSHLAGNEQFF.

The chain is built from TRBV19 and TRBJ2-3, with TRBD2 as a possible D gene (7 bases). Germline V gives CDR1 LNHDA, CDR2 SQIVND (reference sequence). The CDR3 loop spans 16 amino acids. V gave up 1 base and J gave up 4 bases, with 15 bases separating them. The DNA for the CDR3 is TGTGCCAGTAGTATAGTAGGAGGGGGGGCTTCAGATACGCAGTATTTT. Its protein is CASSIVGGGASDTQYF.

This sequence joins TRBV5-6 and TRBJ1-1; the D gene is possibly TRBD1 (5 bases). From germline, CDR1 is SGHDT and CDR2 YYEEEE. V was pared by 0 bases and J by 3 bases, with 9 bases between. This CDR3 spans 14 amino acids. The CDR3, as DNA: TGTGCCAGCAGCTTGGCCCTGGGGGACACTGAAGCTTTCTTT. This sequence encodes CASSLALGDTEAFF. Variable domain in full (rest from reference TRBV5-6 and TRBJ1-1): DAGVTQSPTHLIKTRGQQVTLRCSPKSGHDTVSWYQQALGQGPQFIFQYYEEEERQRGNFPDRFSGHQFPNYSSELNVNALLLGDSALYLCASSLALGDTEAFFGQGTRLTVV.

This clone was detected only a few times. This chain links TRBV2 with TRBJ2-7, with D perhaps matching TRBD1 or TRBD2 (5 bases each). The CDR3 length is 14 residues. Trimming cost V 3 bases and J 4 bases, with 13 bases left between them. Per germline, CDR1 SNHLY and CDR2 FYNNEI. CDR3 DNA: TGTGCCAGCAGTGAGGGGACCCGGGGTTACGAGCAGTACTTC. Translation gives CASSEGTRGYEQYF.

The chain combines TRBV29-1 with TRBJ1-4; TRBD1 matches 8 bases. With V trimmed by 3 bases and J by 8 bases, 2 bases remained unmatched. This CDR3 has 12 residues. Germline V gene data show CDR1 as SQVTM and CDR2 as ANQGSEA. CDR3 in amino acids: CSVDRGQEKLFF. The CDR3 region has the DNA TGCAGCGTTGACAGGGGGCAGGAAAAACTGTTTTTT.

The genes are TRBV10-3 and TRBJ2-1; D not certain. V was cut by 7 bases and J by 4 bases, with 17 bases left in between. Germline CDR1 ENHRY, CDR2 SYGVKD. The CDR3 consists of 15 residues. CDR3 in DNA: TGTGCCATCATGGGTAGGAGAGAGAGTTACAATGAGCAGTTCTTC. Its translation: CAIMGRRESYNEQFF.

The rearrangement joins TRBV23-1 to TRBJ2-1; D may be TRBD1 (6 bases). TRBV23-1 is noted as an ORF with a role that remains uncertain. This CDR3 contains 16 residues. With 4 bases removed from V and 9 bases from J, the gap between germline ends came to 22 bases. The DNA for the CDR3 is TGCGCCAGCAGTCCGACGAGCAGGGACACCGGTAGTGAGCAGTTCTTC. It is translated as CASSPTSRDTGSEQFF.

The chain is built from TRBV2 and TRBJ2-7, with D hard to call. Germline loops: CDR1 SNHLY, CDR2 FYNNEI. Trimming shortened V by 6 bases and J by 4 bases, and 4 bases separated the two germline ends. This CDR3 comprises 10 residues. CDR3 in amino acids: CASSNYEQYF. CDR3 sequence (DNA): TGTGCCAGCAGCAATTACGAGCAGTACTTC. Complete variable domain (other parts from reference TRBV2 and TRBJ2-7): EPEVTQTPSHQVTQMGQEVILRCVPISNHLYFYWYRQILGQKVEFLVSFYNNEISEKSEIFDDQFSVERPDGSNFTLKIRSTKLEDSAMYFCASSNYEQYFGPGTRLTVT.